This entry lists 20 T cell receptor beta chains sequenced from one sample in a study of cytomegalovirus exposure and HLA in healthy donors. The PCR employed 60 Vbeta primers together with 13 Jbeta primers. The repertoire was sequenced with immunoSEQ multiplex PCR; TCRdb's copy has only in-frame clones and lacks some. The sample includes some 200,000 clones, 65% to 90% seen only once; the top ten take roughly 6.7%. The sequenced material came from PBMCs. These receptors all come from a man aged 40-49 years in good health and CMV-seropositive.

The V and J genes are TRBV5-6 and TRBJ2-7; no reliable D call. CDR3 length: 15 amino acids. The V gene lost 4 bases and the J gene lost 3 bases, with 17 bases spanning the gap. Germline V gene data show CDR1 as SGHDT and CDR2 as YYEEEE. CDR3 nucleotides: TGTGCCAGCAGCCGCAGGCGTACAGCAAACTACGAGCAGTACTTC. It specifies CASSRRRTANYEQYF. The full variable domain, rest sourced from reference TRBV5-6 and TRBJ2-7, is DAGVTQSPTHLIKTRGQQVTLRCSPKSGHDTVSWYQQALGQGPQFIFQYYEEEERQRGNFPDRFSGHQFPNYSSELNVNALLLGDSALYLCASSRRRTANYEQYFGPGTRLTVT.

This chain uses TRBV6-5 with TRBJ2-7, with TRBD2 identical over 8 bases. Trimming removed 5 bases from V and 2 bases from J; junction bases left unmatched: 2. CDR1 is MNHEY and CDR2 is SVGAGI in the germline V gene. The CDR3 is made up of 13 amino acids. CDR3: CASSRGGTYEQYF. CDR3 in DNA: TGTGCCAGCAGTCGGGGGGGAACCTACGAGCAGTACTTC.

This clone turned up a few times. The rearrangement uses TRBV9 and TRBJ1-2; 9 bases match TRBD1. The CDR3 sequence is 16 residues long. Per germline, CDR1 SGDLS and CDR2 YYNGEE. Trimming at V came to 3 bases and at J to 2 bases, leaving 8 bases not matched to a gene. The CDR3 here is CASSAPHDRGNYGYTF. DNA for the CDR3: TGTGCCAGCAGCGCCCCCCACGACAGGGGGAACTATGGCTACACCTTC.

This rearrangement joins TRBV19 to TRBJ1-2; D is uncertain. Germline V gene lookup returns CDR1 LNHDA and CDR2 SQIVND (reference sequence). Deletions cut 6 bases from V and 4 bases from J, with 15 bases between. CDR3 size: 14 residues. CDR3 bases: TGTGCCAGTAGCAAGCGGCAGAACCCCTATGGCTACACCTTC. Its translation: CASSKRQNPYGYTF.

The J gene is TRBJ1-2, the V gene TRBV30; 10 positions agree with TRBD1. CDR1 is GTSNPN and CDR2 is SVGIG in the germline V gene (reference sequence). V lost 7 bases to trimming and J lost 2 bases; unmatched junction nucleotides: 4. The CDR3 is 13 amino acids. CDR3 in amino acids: CAYWTGGNYGYTF. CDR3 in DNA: TGTGCCTACTGGACAGGGGGAAACTATGGCTACACCTTC.

CDR3 bases: TGTGCTAGTGGTTTGGTACTTGGCGGGGACTACGAGCAGTACTTC. It encodes CASGLVLGGDYEQYF. The gene calls are TRBV12-5 and TRBJ2-7; tentative D call: TRBD2 (6 bases). The CDR3 contains 15 residues. V was cut by 0 bases and J by 3 bases, with 12 bases left in between. Germline V gene sequence: CDR1 LGHNT, CDR2 FRNRAP.

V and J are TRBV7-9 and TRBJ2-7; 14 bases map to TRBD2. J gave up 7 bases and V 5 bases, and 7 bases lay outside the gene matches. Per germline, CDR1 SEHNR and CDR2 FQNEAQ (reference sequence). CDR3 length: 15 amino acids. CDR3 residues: CASSTGLAGALEQYF. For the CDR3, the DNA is TGTGCCAGCAGCACGGGACTAGCGGGGGCCTTGGAGCAGTACTTC.

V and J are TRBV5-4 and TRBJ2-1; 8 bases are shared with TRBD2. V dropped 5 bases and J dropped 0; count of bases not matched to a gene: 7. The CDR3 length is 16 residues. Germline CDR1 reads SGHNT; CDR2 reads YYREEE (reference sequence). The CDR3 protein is CASRAAGGSSYNEQFF. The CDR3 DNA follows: TGTGCCAGCAGGGCTGCGGGGGGCAGCTCCTACAATGAGCAGTTCTTC.

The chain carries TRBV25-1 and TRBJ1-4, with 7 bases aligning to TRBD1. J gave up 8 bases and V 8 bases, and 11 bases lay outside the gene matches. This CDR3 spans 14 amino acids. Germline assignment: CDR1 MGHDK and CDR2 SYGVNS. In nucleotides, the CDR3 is TGTGCCAGCCGGAAGGGGGCGAGGGAGGAAAAACTGTTTTTT. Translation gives CASRKGAREEKLFF.

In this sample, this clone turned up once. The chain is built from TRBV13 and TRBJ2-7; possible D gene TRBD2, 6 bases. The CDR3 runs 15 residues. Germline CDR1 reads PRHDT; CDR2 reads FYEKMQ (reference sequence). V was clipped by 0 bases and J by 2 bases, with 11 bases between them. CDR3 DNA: TGTGCCAGCAGCTTAGGGGCGGGAATAGCCTACGAGCAGTACTTC. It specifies CASSLGAGIAYEQYF.

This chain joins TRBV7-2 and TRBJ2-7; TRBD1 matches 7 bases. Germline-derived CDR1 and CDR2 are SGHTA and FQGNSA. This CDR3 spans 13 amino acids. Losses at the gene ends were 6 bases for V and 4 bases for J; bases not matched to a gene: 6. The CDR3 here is CASSSGTDYEQYF. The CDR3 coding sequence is TGTGCCAGCAGTTCCGGGACAGATTACGAGCAGTACTTC.

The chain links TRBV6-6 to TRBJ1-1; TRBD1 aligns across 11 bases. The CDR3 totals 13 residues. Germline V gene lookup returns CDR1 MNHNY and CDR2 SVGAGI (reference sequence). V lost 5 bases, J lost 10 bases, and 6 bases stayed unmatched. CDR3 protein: CASSRGQGARAFF. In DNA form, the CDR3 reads TGTGCCAGCAGTCGCGGACAGGGGGCCCGAGCTTTCTTT.

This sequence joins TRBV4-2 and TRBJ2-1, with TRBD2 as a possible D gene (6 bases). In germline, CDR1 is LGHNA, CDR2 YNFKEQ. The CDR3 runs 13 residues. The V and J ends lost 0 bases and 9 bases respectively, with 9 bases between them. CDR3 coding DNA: TGTGCCAGCAGCCAAGATCGCGGGGCTGAGCAGTTCTTC. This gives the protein CASSQDRGAEQFF.

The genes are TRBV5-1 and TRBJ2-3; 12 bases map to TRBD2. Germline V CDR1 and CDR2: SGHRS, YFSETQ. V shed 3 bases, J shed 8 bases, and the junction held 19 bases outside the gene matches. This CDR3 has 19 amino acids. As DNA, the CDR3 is TGCGCCAGCAGCTCCGCGCCGACTAGCGGGGGTCCTCCTAGGAGTACGCAGTATTTT. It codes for CASSSAPTSGGPPRSTQYF. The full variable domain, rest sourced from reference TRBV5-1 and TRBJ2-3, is KAGVTQTPRYLIKTRGQQVTLSCSPISGHRSVSWYQQTPGQGLQFLFEYFSETQRNKGNFPGRFSGRQFSNSRSEMNVSTLELGDSALYLCASSSAPTSGGPPRSTQYFGPGTRLTVL.

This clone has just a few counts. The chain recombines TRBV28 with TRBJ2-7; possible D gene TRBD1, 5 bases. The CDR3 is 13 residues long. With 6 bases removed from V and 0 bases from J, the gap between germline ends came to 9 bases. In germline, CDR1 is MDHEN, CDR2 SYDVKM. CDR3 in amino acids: CASRSDTSYEQYF. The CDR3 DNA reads TGTGCCAGCAGGTCGGACACCTCCTACGAGCAGTACTTC.

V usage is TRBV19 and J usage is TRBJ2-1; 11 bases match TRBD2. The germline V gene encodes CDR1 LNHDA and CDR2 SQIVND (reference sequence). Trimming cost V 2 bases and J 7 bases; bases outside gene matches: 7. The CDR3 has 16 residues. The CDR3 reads CASSIIAGGPGNEQFF. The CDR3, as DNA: TGTGCCAGTAGTATAATAGCGGGGGGGCCGGGAAATGAGCAGTTCTTC.

The CDR3 loop reads CASSPVGSLTYEQYF. CDR3 DNA sequence: TGCGCCAGCAGCCCTGTGGGCAGCCTAACCTACGAGCAGTACTTC. The chain joins TRBV5-1 to TRBJ2-7; D remains unclear. The CDR3 length is 15 residues. Per germline, CDR1 SGHRS and CDR2 YFSETQ. Trimming pared 4 bases from V and 2 bases from J, leaving 16 bases between.

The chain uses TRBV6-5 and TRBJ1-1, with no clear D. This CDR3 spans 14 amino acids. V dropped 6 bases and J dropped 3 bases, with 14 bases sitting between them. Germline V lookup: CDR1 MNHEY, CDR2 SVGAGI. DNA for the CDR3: TGTGCCAGCAGGTCAAAAAACCCGGACACTGAAGCTTTCTTT. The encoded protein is CASRSKNPDTEAFF.

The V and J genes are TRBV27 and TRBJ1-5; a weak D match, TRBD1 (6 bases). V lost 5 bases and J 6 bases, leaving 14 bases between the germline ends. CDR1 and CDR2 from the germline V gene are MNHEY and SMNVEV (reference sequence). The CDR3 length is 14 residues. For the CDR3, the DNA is TGTGCCAGCAGTCCCTTGGGAGGGGGTCAGCCCCAGCATTTT. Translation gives CASSPLGGGQPQHF.

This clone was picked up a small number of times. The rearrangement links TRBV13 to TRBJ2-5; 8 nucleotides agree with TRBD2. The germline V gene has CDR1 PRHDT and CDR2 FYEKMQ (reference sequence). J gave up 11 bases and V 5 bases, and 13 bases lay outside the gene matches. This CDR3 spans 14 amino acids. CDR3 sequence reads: CASSDRAGGPGQYF. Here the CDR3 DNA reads TGTGCCAGCAGCGATCGGGCGGGGGGCCCCGGGCAGTACTTC.